This T cell receptor beta chain came from a study of shared clonotypes between healthy human individuals. Findings and limits, study-wide: Sampling used blood alone; tissue repertoires probably differ. Researchers found naive subsets generally carried larger estimated richness than memory subsets. The study drew on few donors, limiting represented genetic and exposure-history diversity.

In the case of this clone: Its antigen is undetermined.

Between the trimmed V and J ends, which lost 4 bases and 7 bases, there was a span of 20 bases. The CDR3 covers 16 residues. Germline V CDR1 and CDR2: PRHDT, FYEKMQ (reference sequence). The naive CD8 fraction comprised CD45RO-negative cells positively selected for CCR7 and excluded terminally differentiated effector memory CD45RA+ cells. Profiling relied on immunoSEQ multiplex PCR, and the TCRdb table lists in-frame clones only, not all of them. Here the sample spans over 2 million clones, about 95% being singletons. Sequencing was done on a sample of naive CD8+ T cells sorted from blood. This sequence joins TRBV13 and TRBJ2-1; D is unresolved. The sequence was obtained from a man aged 18 to 29 in good health. DNA for the CDR3: TGTGCCAGCAGCTCAAATCCGGGCCCGAGAGAGAATGAGCAGTTCTTC. This sequence encodes CASSSNPGPRENEQFF.